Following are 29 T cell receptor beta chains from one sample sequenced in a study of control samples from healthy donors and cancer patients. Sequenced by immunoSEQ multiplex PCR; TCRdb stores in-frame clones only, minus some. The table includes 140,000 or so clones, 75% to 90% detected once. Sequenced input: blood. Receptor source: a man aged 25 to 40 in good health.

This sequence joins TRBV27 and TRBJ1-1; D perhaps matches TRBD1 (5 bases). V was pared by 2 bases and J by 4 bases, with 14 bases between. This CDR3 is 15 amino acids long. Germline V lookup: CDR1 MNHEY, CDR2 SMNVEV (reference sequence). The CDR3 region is CASSLPPGRGTEAFF. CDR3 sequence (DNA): TGTGCCAGCAGTTTACCGCCGGGGCGGGGCACTGAAGCTTTCTTT.

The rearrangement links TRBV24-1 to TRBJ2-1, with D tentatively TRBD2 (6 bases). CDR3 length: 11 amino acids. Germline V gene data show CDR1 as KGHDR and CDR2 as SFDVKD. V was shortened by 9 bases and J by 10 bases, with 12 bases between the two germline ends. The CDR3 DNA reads TGTGCCACCGAAACGGCGGGGGAGCAGTTCTTC. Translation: CATETAGEQFF.

The CDR3 spells CASSVTLLGNNSPLHF. In nucleotides, the CDR3 is TGTGCCAGCAGTGTGACTCTCCTAGGCAATAATTCACCCCTCCACTTT. The chain couples TRBV25-1 to TRBJ1-6; D ambiguous. Germline V lookup: CDR1 MGHDK, CDR2 SYGVNS. Trimming stripped 4 bases from V and 5 bases from J, with 15 bases between. This CDR3 has 16 residues.

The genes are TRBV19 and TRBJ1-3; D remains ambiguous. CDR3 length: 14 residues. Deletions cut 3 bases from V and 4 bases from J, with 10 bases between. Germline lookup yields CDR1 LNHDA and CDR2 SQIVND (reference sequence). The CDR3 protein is CASSMPGSGNTIYF. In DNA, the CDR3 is TGTGCCAGTAGTATGCCGGGCTCGGGAAACACCATATATTTT.

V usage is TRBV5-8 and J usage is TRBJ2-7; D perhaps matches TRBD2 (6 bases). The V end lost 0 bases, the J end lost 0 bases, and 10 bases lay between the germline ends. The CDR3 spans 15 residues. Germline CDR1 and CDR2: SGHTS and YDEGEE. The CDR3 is CASSLVTSLSYEQYF. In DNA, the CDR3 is TGTGCCAGCAGCTTGGTAACTAGCCTCTCCTACGAGCAGTACTTC. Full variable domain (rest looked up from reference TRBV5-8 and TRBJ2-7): EAGVTQSPTHLIKTRGQQATLRCSPISGHTSVYWYQQALGLGLQFLLWYDEGEERNRGNFPPRFSGRQFPNYSSELNVNALELEDSALYLCASSLVTSLSYEQYFGPGTRLTVT.

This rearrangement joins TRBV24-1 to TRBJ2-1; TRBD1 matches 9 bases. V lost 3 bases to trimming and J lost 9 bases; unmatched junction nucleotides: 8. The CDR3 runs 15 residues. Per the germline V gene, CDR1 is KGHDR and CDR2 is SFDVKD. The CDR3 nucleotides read TGTGCCACCAGTGATCCGGGACAGGGATTCCCTGAGCAGTTCTTC. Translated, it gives CATSDPGQGFPEQFF.

CDR3 nucleotides: TGTGCCAGTACCGCGGGCCGGAACTATGGCTACACCTTC. It is translated as CASTAGRNYGYTF. The J gene is TRBJ1-2, the V gene TRBV19; D is ambiguous. Germline V lookup: CDR1 LNHDA, CDR2 SQIVND (reference sequence). V was clipped by 7 bases and J by 2 bases, with 11 bases between them. The CDR3 has 13 residues.

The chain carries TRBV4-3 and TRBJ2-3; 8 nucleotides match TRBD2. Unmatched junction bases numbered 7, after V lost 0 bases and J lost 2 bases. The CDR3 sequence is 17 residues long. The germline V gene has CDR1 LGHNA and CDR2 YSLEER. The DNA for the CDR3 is TGCGCCAGCAGCCAAGAAGGTGGGACTAGTTCCACAGATACGCAGTATTTT. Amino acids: CASSQEGGTSSTDTQYF.

DNA of the CDR3: TGTGCCAGCAGCGCCCGGACTAGCGGGTACGAGCAGTACTTC. The encoded protein is CASSARTSGYEQYF. V is TRBV13 and J is TRBJ2-7; 11 bases align to TRBD2. The CDR3 runs to 14 residues. V dropped 5 bases and J dropped 4; count of bases not matched to a gene: 4. Germline CDR1 reads PRHDT; CDR2 reads FYEKMQ (reference sequence).

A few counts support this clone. CDR3 sequence (DNA): TGCGCCAGCAGCCAAGATGCGTATAATTCACCCCTCCACTTT. Translating it yields CASSQDAYNSPLHF. V gene TRBV4-3 combines with J gene TRBJ1-6; D gene ambiguous. This CDR3 contains 14 residues. The germline V and J ends were trimmed by 0 bases and 4 bases, with 4 bases remaining between them. CDR1 LGHNA and CDR2 YSLEER come from the germline V gene.

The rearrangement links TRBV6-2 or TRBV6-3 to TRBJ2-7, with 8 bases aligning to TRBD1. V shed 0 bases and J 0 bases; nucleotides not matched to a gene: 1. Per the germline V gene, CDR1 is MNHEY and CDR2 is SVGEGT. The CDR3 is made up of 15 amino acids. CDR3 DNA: TGTGCCAGCAGTTACTCCGGACAGGGCTCCTACGAGCAGTACTTC. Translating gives CASSYSGQGSYEQYF.

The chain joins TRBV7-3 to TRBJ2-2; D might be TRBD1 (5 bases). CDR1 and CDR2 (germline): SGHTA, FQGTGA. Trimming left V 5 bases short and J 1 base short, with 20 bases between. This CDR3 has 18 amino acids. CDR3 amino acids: CASSPERLWTKNTGELFF. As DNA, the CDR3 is TGTGCCAGCAGCCCGGAACGGCTTTGGACAAAGAACACCGGGGAGCTGTTTTTT. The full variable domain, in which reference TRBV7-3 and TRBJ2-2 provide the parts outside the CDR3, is GAGVSQTPSNKVTEKGKYVELRCDPISGHTALYWYRQSLGQGPEFLIYFQGTGAADDSGLPNDRFFAVRPEGSVSTLKIQRTERGDSAVYLCASSPERLWTKNTGELFFGEGSRLTVL.

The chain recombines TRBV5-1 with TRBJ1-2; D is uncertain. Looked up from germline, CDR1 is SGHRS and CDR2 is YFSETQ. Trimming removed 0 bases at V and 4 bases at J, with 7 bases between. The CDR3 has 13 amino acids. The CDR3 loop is CASSLERTYGYTF. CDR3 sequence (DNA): TGCGCCAGCAGCTTGGAAAGAACCTATGGCTACACCTTC.

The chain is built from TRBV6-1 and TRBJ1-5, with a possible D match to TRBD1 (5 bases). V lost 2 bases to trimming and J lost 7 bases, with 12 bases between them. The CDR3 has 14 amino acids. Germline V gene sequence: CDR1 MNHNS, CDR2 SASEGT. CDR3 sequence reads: CASSESGTAQPQHF. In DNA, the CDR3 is TGTGCCAGCAGTGAATCAGGGACCGCCCAGCCCCAGCATTTT.

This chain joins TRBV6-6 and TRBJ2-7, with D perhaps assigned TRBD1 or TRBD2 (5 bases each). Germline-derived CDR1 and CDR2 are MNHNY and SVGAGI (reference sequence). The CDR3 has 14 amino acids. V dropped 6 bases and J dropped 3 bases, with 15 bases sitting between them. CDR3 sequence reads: CASRPTTTGYEQYF. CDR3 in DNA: TGTGCCAGCAGACCGACTACTACAGGCTACGAGCAGTACTTC.

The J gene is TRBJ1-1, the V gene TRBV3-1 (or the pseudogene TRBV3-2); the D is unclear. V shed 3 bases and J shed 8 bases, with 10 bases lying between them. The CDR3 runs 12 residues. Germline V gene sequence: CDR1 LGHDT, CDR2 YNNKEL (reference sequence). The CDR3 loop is CASSHDSEEAFF. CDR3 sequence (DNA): TGTGCCAGCAGCCATGACTCCGAGGAAGCTTTCTTT.

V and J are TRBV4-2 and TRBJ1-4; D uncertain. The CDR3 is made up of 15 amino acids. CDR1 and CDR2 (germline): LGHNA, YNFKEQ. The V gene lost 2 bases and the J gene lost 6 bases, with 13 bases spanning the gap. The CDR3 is CASSQIGRIYEKLFF. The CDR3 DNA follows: TGTGCCAGCAGCCAAATAGGGCGGATTTATGAAAAACTGTTTTTT.

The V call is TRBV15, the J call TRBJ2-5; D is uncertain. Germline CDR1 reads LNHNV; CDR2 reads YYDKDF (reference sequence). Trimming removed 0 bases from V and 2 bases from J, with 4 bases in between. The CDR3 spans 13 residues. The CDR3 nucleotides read TGTGCCACCAGCAGAGAGGATCAAGAGACCCAGTACTTC. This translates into CATSREDQETQYF.

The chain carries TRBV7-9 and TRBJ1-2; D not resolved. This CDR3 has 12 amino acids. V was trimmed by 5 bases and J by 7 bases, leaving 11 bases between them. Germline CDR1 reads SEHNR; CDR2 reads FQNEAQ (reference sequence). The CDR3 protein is CASSPPVAGYTF. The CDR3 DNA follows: TGTGCCAGCAGCCCCCCCGTGGCTGGCTACACCTTC.

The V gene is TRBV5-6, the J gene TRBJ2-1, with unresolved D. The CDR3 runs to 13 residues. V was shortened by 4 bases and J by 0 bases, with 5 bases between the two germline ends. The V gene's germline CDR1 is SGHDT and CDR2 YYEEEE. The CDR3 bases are TGTGCCAGCAGCCCGGGCTCCTACAATGAGCAGTTCTTC. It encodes CASSPGSYNEQFF.

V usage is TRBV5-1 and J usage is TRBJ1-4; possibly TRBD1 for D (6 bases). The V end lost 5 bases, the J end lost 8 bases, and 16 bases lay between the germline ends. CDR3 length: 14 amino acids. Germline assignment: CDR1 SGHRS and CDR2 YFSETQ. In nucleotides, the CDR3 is TGCGCCAGCAGGCGGGACACAGGATGGGAAAAACTGTTTTTT. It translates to CASRRDTGWEKLFF.

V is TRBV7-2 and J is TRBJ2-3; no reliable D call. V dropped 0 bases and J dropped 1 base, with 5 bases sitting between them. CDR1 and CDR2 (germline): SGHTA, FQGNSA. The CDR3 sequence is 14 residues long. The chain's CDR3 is CASSLAPGTDTQYF. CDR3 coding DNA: TGTGCCAGCAGCTTAGCGCCTGGCACAGATACGCAGTATTTT.

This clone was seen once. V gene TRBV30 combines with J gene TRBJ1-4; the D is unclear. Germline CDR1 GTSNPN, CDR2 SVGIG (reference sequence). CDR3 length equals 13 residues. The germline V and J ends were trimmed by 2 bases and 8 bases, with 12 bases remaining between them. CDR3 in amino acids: CAWSLRVGEKLFF. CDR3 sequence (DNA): TGTGCCTGGAGTTTAAGGGTTGGGGAAAAACTGTTTTTT.

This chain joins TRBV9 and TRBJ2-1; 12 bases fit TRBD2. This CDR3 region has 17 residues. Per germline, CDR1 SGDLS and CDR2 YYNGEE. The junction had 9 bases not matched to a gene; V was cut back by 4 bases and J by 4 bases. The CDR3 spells CASSKSLAGGLYNEQFF. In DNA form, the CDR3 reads TGTGCCAGCAGCAAATCTCTAGCGGGAGGGCTTTACAATGAGCAGTTCTTC.

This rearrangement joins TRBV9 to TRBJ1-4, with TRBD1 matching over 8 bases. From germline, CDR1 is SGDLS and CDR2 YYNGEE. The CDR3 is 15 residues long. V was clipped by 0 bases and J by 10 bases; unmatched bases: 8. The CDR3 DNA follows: TGTGCCAGCAGCGTAGACGACAGGGGAAGCTCAAAACTGTTTTTT. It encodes CASSVDDRGSSKLFF.

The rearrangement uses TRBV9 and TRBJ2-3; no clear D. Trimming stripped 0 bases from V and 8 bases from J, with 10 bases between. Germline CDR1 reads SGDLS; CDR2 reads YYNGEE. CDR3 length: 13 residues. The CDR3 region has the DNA TGTGCCAGCAGCGTAGGGCCATCGGGTACGCAGTATTTT. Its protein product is CASSVGPSGTQYF.

CDR3 nucleotides: TGCGCCAGCAGTACCGGGATCTCGGAGGGTCAGCCCCAGCATTTT. Translation gives CASSTGISEGQPQHF. The chain carries TRBV10-2 and TRBJ1-5; the D is unclear. The CDR3 runs to 15 residues. V was pared by 5 bases and J by 6 bases, with 17 bases between. Germline-derived CDR1 and CDR2 are WSHSY and SAAADI.

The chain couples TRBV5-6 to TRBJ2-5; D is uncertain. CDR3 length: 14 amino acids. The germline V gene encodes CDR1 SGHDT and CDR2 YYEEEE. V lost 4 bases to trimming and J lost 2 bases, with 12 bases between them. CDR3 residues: CASSPQEEQETQYF. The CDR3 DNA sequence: TGTGCCAGCAGCCCGCAAGAGGAACAAGAGACCCAGTACTTC.

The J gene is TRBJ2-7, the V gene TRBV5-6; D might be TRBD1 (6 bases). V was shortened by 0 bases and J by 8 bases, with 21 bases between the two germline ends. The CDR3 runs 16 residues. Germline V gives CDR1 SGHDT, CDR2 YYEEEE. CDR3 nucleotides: TGTGCCAGCAGCTTGGATCGCGCAGGGGATAATCCGCAGCAGTACTTC. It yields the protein CASSLDRAGDNPQQYF.